This TCR beta chain was recovered during a study of CD8 T cells in ankylosing spondylitis. Study observations and caveats: A TCR beta motif of roughly eight highly homologous variants seemed to mark ankylosing spondylitis blood. Reactive arthritis synovial fluid and blood were previously reported to contain some motif variants. The clones that were linked to disease were reported to be significantly enriched in matched synovial fluid samples from ankylosing spondylitis patients.

Germline CDR1 MNHEY, CDR2 SVGEGT. This CDR3 contains 12 residues. V lost 6 bases to trimming and J lost 6 bases, with 10 bases between them. This clonotype has a count of ten or more. The antigen is undetermined. TCRdb reprocessed the 5' RACE reads via MiXCR and lists one record per CDR3 protein. The sample consists of about 130,000 distinct CDR3 sequences, roughly 13% of them appearing once. This TCR was recovered from a female donor with ankylosing spondylitis or in good health (not recorded which). The chain employs TRBV6-2 or TRBV6-3 and TRBJ2-3, with D maybe TRBD2 (5 bases). Specimen: blood, either unsorted or a sorted T cell fraction (not recorded which). The CDR3 DNA is TGTGCCAGCAGCCGGGGAACGGATACGCAGTATTTT. Translation gives CASSRGTDTQYF.